These 5 T cell receptor beta chains originate from one sample sequenced in a study of blood T cells in healthy people across ages. Alongside a J-beta primer mix, a sample-barcoded 5' primer served in a second PCR lasting about 6 to 12 cycles. TCRdb analysed the 5' RACE reads with MiXCR anew, one entry per CDR3 protein. The sample carries roughly 680,000 distinct CDR3 sequences, about 21% recorded once. The sequencing input was blood. Receptors were obtained from a man between 65 and 79 years old in good health.

Concerning this clonotype: A read error may be the cause here, since a much bigger clone is one base away. Since no conserved phenylalanine or tryptophan closes the CDR3, a read error is the likely cause. This chain connects TRBV2 to TRBJ1-4; no reliable D call. Germline V gene lookup returns CDR1 SNHLY and CDR2 FYNNEI. CDR3 size: 13 residues. Trimming left V 7 bases short and J 5 bases short, with 11 bases between. In DNA, the CDR3 is TGTGCCAGCAATTTGTCTGGGAATGAAAAACTGTTTTCT. Protein product: CASNLSGNEKLFS.

This clonotype was counted a few times. This chain connects TRBV7-9 to TRBJ2-3, with D possibly being TRBD2 (6 bases). The CDR3 loop spans 15 amino acids. V lost 1 base and J 1 base, leaving 9 bases between the germline ends. Germline V CDR1 and CDR2: SEHNR, FQNEAQ (reference sequence). The CDR3 DNA is TGTGCCAGCAGCTTAGTAGGGGAGGGCACAGATACGCAGTATTTT. As protein: CASSLVGEGTDTQYF.

This chain joins TRBV30 and TRBJ1-4, with TRBD1 matching 8 bases. This CDR3 is 14 amino acids long. Germline V CDR1 and CDR2: GTSNPN, SVGIG (reference sequence). V was pared by 4 bases and J by 8 bases, with 9 bases of the junction left unmatched. In DNA, the CDR3 is TGTGCCTGGACCCACGACAGGGGAAGCGAAAAACTGTTTTTT. This codes for CAWTHDRGSEKLFF.

On this clonotype: A much larger clone sits a single nucleotide away, making a read error possible. This likely comes from a read error, as the CDR3 has no conserved phenylalanine or tryptophan at its end. The chain employs TRBV2 and TRBJ2-7; 8 nucleotides align to TRBD1. The length of the CDR3 is 13 residues. V was pared by 4 bases and J by 6 bases, with 5 bases of the junction left unmatched. Germline V lookup: CDR1 SNHLY, CDR2 FYNNEI. The CDR3 DNA sequence: TGTGCCAGCAGTGTTCAGGGGGCGGGCGAGCAGTACCTC. This encodes CASSVQGAGEQYL.

The V gene is TRBV5-1, the J gene TRBJ1-6, with a possible D match to TRBD1 (6 bases). The CDR3 consists of 15 residues. Trimming removed 5 bases from V and 2 bases from J, with 11 bases in between. Germline V gene data show CDR1 as SGHRS and CDR2 as YFSETQ. The CDR3 DNA follows: TGCGCCAGCAGAGGGGGAAGCCCCTATAATTCACCCCTCCACTTT. It encodes CASRGGSPYNSPLHF.